This T cell receptor beta chain derives from a study of Graves' ophthalmopathy and Graves' hyperthyroidism. Study-wide background: By definition, stable hyperthyroidism involved no ophthalmopathy within 18 months of follow-up.

People with hyperthyroidism were aged 18 to 65 and newly diagnosed, under 2 months' duration. Of note for this clonotype: Its antigen is unknown.

General study findings and limits: Classification of ophthalmopathy versus stable hyperthyroidism by a 13-signature model yielded 85% to 90% sensitivity and approximately 79% specificity.

Germline V gene lookup returns CDR1 SEHNR and CDR2 FQNEAQ (reference sequence). Unmatched junction bases numbered 14, after V lost 6 bases and J lost 0 bases. The CDR3 has 18 residues. CDR3 regions of TCR beta were amplified from RNA transcripts. First-round RT-PCR with HTBI primers preceded a second-round multiplex PCR. TCRdb analysed the multiplex PCR reads with MiXCR anew, one entry per CDR3 protein. This table has around 1.1 million distinct CDR3 sequences, less than 45% appearing once. The clonotype comes from an adult man with Graves' hyperthyroidism. The sequenced sample was peripheral blood or thyroid tissue (not recorded which). This chain uses TRBV7-9 with TRBJ1-5; 7 nucleotides line up with TRBD1. CDR3 DNA sequence: TGTGCCAGCAGTCCCACCCAGGGCAGGGGGAATAGCAATCAGCCCCAGCATTTT. Its translation is CASSPTQGRGNSNQPQHF.